The entry below describes one T cell receptor (beta chain). This entry comes from a study of shared clonotypes between healthy human individuals. TCRdb's table, derived via immunoSEQ multiplex PCR, lists solely in-frame clones and lacks some. Of under 750,000 clones in the sample, around 77% were seen once. This CDR3 region has 16 residues. V was pared by 2 bases and J by 1 base, with 12 bases between. CDR1 and CDR2 from the germline V gene are SGHRS and YFSETQ. V gene TRBV5-1 combines with J gene TRBJ2-2; D remains unclear. This receptor was taken from a woman aged 25 to 45 in good health. Source material: memory CD4+ T cells sorted from blood. Documented subset: CD45RA-negative fraction. CDR3 bases: TGCGCCAGCAGCTTAAGATATGAACTGAACACCGGGGAGCTGTTTTTT. This gives the protein CASSLRYELNTGELFF.